This T cell receptor beta chain was captured by sequencing in a study of shared clonotypes between healthy human individuals. The study's findings and limits: Compared with memory subsets, naive subsets generally had larger estimated richness. Naive CD4 clonotype sharing across a handful of donors was approximately 5%.

An even split of each subset's genomic DNA across several immunoSEQ plates was performed. Original handling: With immunoSEQ giving junction-only sequences and no quality scores, filtering differed. Produced via immunoSEQ multiplex PCR; TCRdb's table is partial and in-frame only. V and J calls and clone size are those listed in that table; D and trimming were worked out from the DNA. The table includes over a million clones, about 84% detected once. To note about this clone: What it recognizes is unknown.

Germline CDR1 reads KGHSH; CDR2 reads LQKENI. Trimming shortened V by 0 bases and J by 6 bases, and 9 bases separated the two germline ends. The CDR3 consists of 13 residues. The J gene is TRBJ2-7, the V gene TRBV18; TRBD2 is a possible D gene (5 bases). The TCR originated in a man between 18 and 29 years old in good health. Some clones in this sample may be carry-over from other donors' samples. The sequenced material came from memory CD4+ T cells from PBMCs. As to subset: CD45RA-negative fraction. The CDR3 sequence is CASSPPGVGEQYF. The CDR3 DNA sequence: TGTGCCAGCTCACCACCGGGAGTCGGCGAGCAGTACTTC.